The 31 T cell receptor beta chains listed next were all sequenced from one sample in a study of shared clonotypes between healthy human individuals. The data were produced by immunoSEQ multiplex PCR, yet TCRdb's version contains in-frame clones alone and is incomplete. Among about 2.3 million clones listed, 85% to 95% were seen once. The sample comprised naive CD4+ T cells from PBMCs. Subset: CD45RA+ positively selected. The receptors were sampled from a man younger than 35 in good health. Some clones in this sample may be carry-over from other donors' samples.

V usage is TRBV2 and J usage is TRBJ2-1; TRBD2 is a possible D gene (7 bases). V shed 10 bases and J shed 7 bases, with 17 bases lying between them. The germline V gene has CDR1 SNHLY and CDR2 FYNNEI. The CDR3 runs to 13 residues. CDR3 amino acids: CATEQGGVNEQFF. The CDR3 DNA reads as TGTGCCACCGAACAGGGAGGGGTGAATGAGCAGTTCTTC.

The CDR3 sequence: CASSLVTGTRDQPQHF. DNA of the CDR3: TGTGCCAGCAGCTTAGTGACAGGGACCAGGGATCAGCCCCAGCATTTT. V is TRBV7-2 and J is TRBJ1-5; 7 bases line up with TRBD1. The CDR3 sequence is 16 residues long. V dropped 1 base and J dropped 5; count of bases not matched to a gene: 8. Germline loops: CDR1 SGHTA, CDR2 FQGNSA. Full variable domain (missing parts from reference TRBV7-2 and TRBJ1-5): GAGVSQSPSNKVTEKGKDVELRCDPISGHTALYWYRQSLGQGLEFLIYFQGNSAPDKSGLPSDRFSAERTGGSVSTLTIQRTQQEDSAVYLCASSLVTGTRDQPQHFGDGTRLSIL.

The CDR3 region is CASSDVGQAYNEQFF. The CDR3 DNA is TGTGCCAGCAGTGACGTGGGACAGGCTTACAATGAGCAGTTCTTC. The chain links TRBV28 to TRBJ2-1; 8 positions match TRBD1. This CDR3 is built from 15 residues. V lost 5 bases to trimming and J lost 4 bases; unmatched junction nucleotides: 7. From germline, CDR1 is MDHEN and CDR2 SYDVKM.

The gene calls are TRBV5-1 and TRBJ2-6; the match to TRBD1 covers 8 bases. V gave up 4 bases and J gave up 0 bases; unmatched junction bases: 9. This CDR3 region has 18 residues. Germline V gives CDR1 SGHRS, CDR2 YFSETQ. The chain's CDR3 is CASSMGQASNSGANVLTF. In DNA, the CDR3 is TGCGCCAGCAGCATGGGACAGGCCTCCAACTCTGGGGCCAACGTCCTGACTTTC.

In its sample, this clone was seen once. The rearrangement links TRBV29-1 to TRBJ2-3; 9 nucleotides line up with TRBD2. The CDR3 has 14 residues. V was pared by 6 bases and J by 6 bases, with 10 bases of the junction left unmatched. Per the germline V gene, CDR1 is SQVTM and CDR2 is ANQGSEA. CDR3 nucleotide sequence: TGCAGCGTATCTAGCGGGATCGGCGGGGATACGCAGTATTTT. Its translation is CSVSSGIGGDTQYF.

This clone came up once. Within the sample, other DNA sequences also encode this same CDR3. The chain has TRBV29-1 and TRBJ2-7; 7 bases agree with TRBD1. The CDR3 is made up of 11 amino acids. Trimming cost V 4 bases and J 6 bases; bases outside gene matches: 3. Germline loops: CDR1 SQVTM, CDR2 ANQGSEA. DNA of the CDR3: TGCAGCGTTGTGACAGGGTCCGAGCAGTACTTC. The encoded protein is CSVVTGSEQYF.

Details on this clone: This sample includes further DNA sequences coding for the same CDR3. The V and J genes are TRBV7-3 and TRBJ2-3, with 13 bases identical to TRBD2. Trimming at V came to 5 bases and at J to 5 bases, leaving 7 bases not matched to a gene. This CDR3 is built from 16 residues. The germline V gene encodes CDR1 SGHTA and CDR2 FQGTGA. The CDR3 DNA follows: TGTGCCAGCAGCCCACGACTAGCGGGAGGTCTAGATACGCAGTATTTT. Encoded protein: CASSPRLAGGLDTQYF.

This clone was picked up one time. This chain links TRBV7-2 with TRBJ1-1, with 12 bases matching TRBD1. V dropped 6 bases and J dropped 0; count of bases not matched to a gene: 8. Looked up from germline, CDR1 is SGHTA and CDR2 is FQGNSA. CDR3 size: 17 residues. CDR3 residues: CASRWGQGAFLNTEAFF. CDR3 nucleotides: TGTGCCAGCAGATGGGGACAGGGGGCCTTCTTGAACACTGAAGCTTTCTTT.

This chain uses TRBV6-5 with TRBJ1-2; D unresolved. V was trimmed by 6 bases and J by 3 bases, leaving 14 bases between them. Looked up from germline, CDR1 is MNHEY and CDR2 is SVGAGI. The CDR3 sequence is 14 residues long. DNA of the CDR3: TGTGCCAGCAGGGCGACTAGTTTGGACTATGGCTACACCTTC. Translating gives CASRATSLDYGYTF.

The V gene is TRBV5-1, the J gene TRBJ1-4; 8 bases are a match to TRBD1. The CDR3 sequence is 15 residues long. CDR1 SGHRS and CDR2 YFSETQ come from the germline V gene. Unmatched junction bases numbered 9, after V lost 3 bases and J lost 8 bases. The CDR3 sequence is CASSSRTGIGEKLFF. The CDR3 DNA is TGCGCCAGCAGCTCCAGGACAGGGATTGGAGAAAAACTGTTTTTT.

The chain has TRBV7-9 and TRBJ2-7; D is ambiguous. Looked up from germline, CDR1 is SEHNR and CDR2 is FQNEAQ (reference sequence). There are 16 residues in the CDR3. Between the trimmed V and J ends, which lost 4 bases and 5 bases, there was a span of 21 bases. The CDR3 region is CASSSLWLAGEDEQYF. CDR3 in DNA: TGTGCCAGCAGCTCCCTTTGGCTCGCAGGTGAAGACGAGCAGTACTTC.

CDR3 in DNA: TGTGCCAGCAGCCCAAGGGATGGTGGGCCCAAAAACATTCAGTACTTC. It is translated as CASSPRDGGPKNIQYF. The rearrangement uses TRBV4-2 and TRBJ2-4; D unresolved. V shed 4 bases and J shed 2 bases, with 15 bases lying between them. CDR1 and CDR2 from the germline V gene are LGHNA and YNFKEQ. The CDR3 has 16 residues.

The CDR3, as DNA: TGTGCCACCGGACAGGGTAATCAGCCCCAGCATTTT. Translation gives CATGQGNQPQHF. The gene calls are TRBV27 and TRBJ1-5; TRBD1 matches 8 bases. This CDR3 has 12 residues. V shed 10 bases and J 4 bases; nucleotides not matched to a gene: 3. In germline, CDR1 is MNHEY, CDR2 SMNVEV (reference sequence).

The chain has TRBV6-1 and TRBJ2-5; TRBD1 agrees at 7 bases. This CDR3 has 18 amino acids. Germline trimming cut 2 bases from V and 9 bases from J; bases unmatched to any gene: 21. Germline V lookup: CDR1 MNHNS, CDR2 SASEGT. CDR3 region: CASSEIRRGRQGRSAQYF. CDR3 in DNA: TGTGCCAGCAGTGAAATCCGAAGAGGACGACAGGGACGTTCGGCCCAGTACTTC.

This chain uses TRBV11-2 with TRBJ2-3; D assignment may be TRBD1 or TRBD2 (7 bases each). The CDR3 consists of 16 residues. Trimming cost V 5 bases and J 4 bases, with 19 bases left between them. Germline CDR1 is SGHAT and CDR2 is FQNNGV. For the CDR3, the DNA is TGTGCCAGCAGCCTTCGGGACCCAGGGGGGGCAGATACGCAGTATTTT. Amino acid sequence: CASSLRDPGGADTQYF.

This clone was observed a handful of times. In DNA form, the CDR3 reads TGTGCCACCTCGACAGATGTAGGCTACACCTTC. Translating it yields CATSTDVGYTF. The rearrangement joins TRBV28 to TRBJ1-2, with D perhaps TRBD1 (5 bases). The CDR3 length is 11 residues. V shed 10 bases and J shed 8 bases, with 14 bases lying between them. Germline CDR1 MDHEN, CDR2 SYDVKM.

Regarding this clone: The same CDR3 also results from other DNA sequences found in this sample. Here the CDR3 reads CASSPGQDQPQHF. CDR3 sequence (DNA): TGTGCCAGCTCACCGGGACAGGACCAGCCCCAGCATTTT. V gene TRBV18 combines with J gene TRBJ1-5, with TRBD1 matching over 8 bases. The germline CDR1 and CDR2 sequences are KGHSH and LQKENI. J was trimmed by 7 bases and V by 3 bases; bases with no gene match: 2. The CDR3 has 13 residues. The full variable domain, its missing parts supplied by reference TRBV18 and TRBJ1-5, is NAGVMQNPRHLVRRRGQEARLRCSPMKGHSHVYWYRQLPEEGLKFMVYLQKENIIDESGMPKERFSAEFPKEGPSILRIQQVVRGDSAAYFCASSPGQDQPQHFGDGTRLSIL.

This clone was counted only a few times. V gene TRBV2 combines with J gene TRBJ1-1, with a possible D match to TRBD1 (6 bases). Germline V gene data show CDR1 as SNHLY and CDR2 as FYNNEI. This CDR3 region has 13 residues. V was clipped by 5 bases and J by 5 bases, with 12 bases between them. In nucleotides, the CDR3 is TGTGCCAGCAGTCCTGAGAGGGGGACTGAAGCTTTCTTT. This gives the protein CASSPERGTEAFF.

J is TRBJ2-4 and V is TRBV7-2; 7 nucleotides match TRBD2. Trimming at V came to 3 bases and at J to 9 bases, leaving 5 bases not matched to a gene. The CDR3 runs to 13 residues. CDR1 SGHTA and CDR2 FQGNSA come from the germline V gene. The CDR3: CASSLGREGIQYF. The DNA for the CDR3 is TGTGCCAGCAGCTTGGGGAGGGAGGGCATTCAGTACTTC.

Note on this clone: The sample contains more than one DNA sequence encoding this CDR3. V and J are TRBV18 and TRBJ1-3; no clear D gene. Germline assignment: CDR1 KGHSH and CDR2 LQKENI. The CDR3 consists of 14 residues. V was cut by 2 bases and J by 0 bases, with 5 bases left in between. CDR3 sequence reads: CASSPGNSGNTIYF. The CDR3 DNA reads as TGTGCCAGCTCACCAGGGAACTCTGGAAACACCATATATTTT.

The V gene is TRBV21-1, the J gene TRBJ2-1; the DNA was not compared with TRBD2, the D call given in the table. TRBV21-1 is reported as a pseudogene. CDR3 size: 15 residues. The DNA of the CDR3 is TGTGCCAGCACCCAGAGGGAGGGCCCCTACAATGAGCAGTTCTTC. Translation: CASTQREGPYNEQFF.

The chain carries TRBV27 and TRBJ1-2; D uncertain. The CDR3 has 14 amino acids. CDR1 and CDR2 from the germline V gene are MNHEY and SMNVEV (reference sequence). The V end was cut by 5 bases, the J end by 1 base, with 11 bases between. The CDR3 DNA reads TGTGCCAGCAGTCCATGGAGGAATAACTATGGCTACACCTTC. This translates into CASSPWRNNYGYTF.

The J gene is TRBJ2-1, the V gene TRBV29-1; 7 nucleotides agree with TRBD2. After removal of 7 bases from V and 6 bases from J, the junction contained 9 bases not matched to a gene. Germline values: CDR1 SQVTM, CDR2 ANQGSEA. The CDR3 covers 13 residues. CDR3: CSARRPSGNEQFF. In nucleotides, the CDR3 is TGCAGCGCCCGACGGCCTAGCGGCAATGAGCAGTTCTTC.

This clone was observed a few times. The V gene is TRBV13, the J gene TRBJ1-1; no firm D call. The CDR3 runs to 15 residues. Trimming took off 5 bases at V and 0 bases at J, with 13 bases between the two ends. Germline V gives CDR1 PRHDT, CDR2 FYEKMQ (reference sequence). CDR3 bases: TGTGCCAGCAGCGACGCCGGGAGGATGAACACTGAAGCTTTCTTT. Its translation is CASSDAGRMNTEAFF.

The V and J genes are TRBV27 and TRBJ1-5, with TRBD1 identical over 7 bases. Looked up from germline, CDR1 is MNHEY and CDR2 is SMNVEV (reference sequence). Trimming took 6 bases from V and 4 from J; bases not matched to a gene: 9. This CDR3 is built from 15 residues. The CDR3 here is CASRENRGWNQPQHF. The CDR3 bases are TGTGCCAGCAGGGAGAACAGGGGATGGAATCAGCCCCAGCATTTT.

A note on this clone: This sample also contains other DNA sequences that code for the same CDR3. The chain recombines TRBV10-3 with TRBJ2-7; 8 positions match TRBD2. The CDR3 loop spans 13 amino acids. The trim removed 8 bases at V and 0 bases at J, leaving 3 bases unmatched. Germline CDR1 and CDR2: ENHRY and SYGVKD. CDR3 bases: TGTGCCATCTCGGGGACTAGCTCCTACGAGCAGTACTTC. Translated, it gives CAISGTSSYEQYF.

The chain employs TRBV10-3 and TRBJ2-5, with TRBD1 matching 7 bases. With V trimmed by 6 bases and J by 4 bases, 11 bases remained unmatched. The CDR3 consists of 15 residues. Germline loops: CDR1 ENHRY, CDR2 SYGVKD. For the CDR3, the DNA is TGTGCCATCAGCGGAGGTACAGGGGCGGCAGAGACCCAGTACTTC. Its protein is CAISGGTGAAETQYF.

With respect to this clone: At the DNA level, this CDR3 is encoded by other sequences in the same sample as well. The V call is TRBV14, the J call TRBJ1-1; a possible D gene is TRBD1 (6 bases). Per germline, CDR1 SGHDN and CDR2 FVKESK. V lost 6 bases to trimming and J lost 4 bases, with 12 bases between them. The CDR3 contains 13 residues. The CDR3 here is CASSLQGGTEAFF. The CDR3, as DNA: TGTGCCAGCAGTTTACAGGGTGGCACTGAAGCTTTCTTT. Drawing the rest from reference TRBV14 and TRBJ1-1, the complete variable domain is EAGVTQFPSHSVIEKGQTVTLRCDPISGHDNLYWYRRVMGKEIKFLLHFVKESKQDESGMPNNRFLAERTGGTYSTLKVQPAELEDSGVYFCASSLQGGTEAFFGQGTRLTVV.

The chain uses TRBV7-2 and TRBJ2-3; 7 bases line up with TRBD1. The ends lost 1 base at V and 5 bases at J; junction bases unmatched: 6. The CDR3 totals 15 residues. Per the germline V gene, CDR1 is SGHTA and CDR2 is FQGNSA. In DNA form, the CDR3 reads TGTGCCAGCAGCTTAGAGGCAGGGGGAAGAGATACGCAGTATTTT. This encodes CASSLEAGGRDTQYF.

This chain links TRBV27 with TRBJ1-1; D ambiguous. The CDR3 spans 13 residues. Germline V gene sequence: CDR1 MNHEY, CDR2 SMNVEV (reference sequence). V was shortened by 0 bases and J by 4 bases, with 6 bases between the two germline ends. DNA of the CDR3: TGTGCCAGCAGTTTATCCACCTCCACTGAAGCTTTCTTT. It encodes CASSLSTSTEAFF.

The chain carries TRBV5-1 and TRBJ1-1; D is uncertain. Trimming stripped 5 bases from V and 3 bases from J, with 14 bases between. The CDR3 loop spans 14 amino acids. Germline values: CDR1 SGHRS, CDR2 YFSETQ. CDR3 residues: CASRAGEPYTEAFF. DNA of the CDR3: TGCGCCAGCAGGGCGGGCGAGCCGTACACTGAAGCTTTCTTT.